This T cell receptor (beta chain) was captured by sequencing in a study of T cell responses to AZD1222 COVID-19 vaccine. Findings and caveats of the study: Repertoires were obtained only post-peak T cell response.

Data came from immunoSEQ multiplex PCR; TCRdb stores just in-frame clones and leaves some out. In the table there are about 120,000 clones, 70% to 90% of which are singletons. In the case of this clone: The antigen is undetermined.

CDR1 and CDR2 (germline): SGHNT, YENEEA. J gave up 1 base and V 4 bases, and 7 bases lay outside the gene matches. The CDR3 runs 16 residues. The source was peripheral blood, collected 28 days after the second AZD1222 dose. This TCR derives from an adult who received the AZD1222 COVID-19 vaccine. The rearrangement uses TRBV11-3 and TRBJ2-5; 9 positions match TRBD1. In nucleotides, the CDR3 is TGTGCCAGCAGCTCGCCATCACAGGGGGCCCAAGAGACCCAGTACTTC. This encodes CASSSPSQGAQETQYF.